This TCR beta chain was found in a study of blood T cell repertoires in COVID-19. The wider study: From the United States, Italy and Spain came samples of acute and convalescent COVID-19. T cells, B-cell-depleted T cells, or PBMCs supplied cDNA or gDNA.

As handled by the study authors: Estimates of nucleated cell counts were drawn from the amplification of reference gene primers. Sequenced by immunoSEQ multiplex PCR; TCRdb stores in-frame clones only, minus some. V and J calls and clone size are as listed in that table; D and trimming were resolved from the DNA. The data show about 72,000 clones, 85% to 90% seen once. The V and J ends lost 5 bases and 6 bases, in that order; junction bases with no gene match: 10. CDR1 and CDR2 from the germline V gene are SGDLS and YYNGEE. This CDR3 comprises 15 residues. The receptor was isolated from a woman of 80 years or more with active or convalescent COVID-19. V and J are TRBV9 and TRBJ2-1, with 8 nucleotides matching TRBD2. Sequencing used peripheral blood. The CDR3 sequence is CASSRGLEFTNEQFF. For the CDR3, the DNA is TGTGCCAGCAGTAGGGGACTAGAATTTACCAATGAGCAGTTCTTC.